The present entry profiles one T cell receptor beta chain with its context. This sample is part of a study of OX40 agonist ivuxolimab in advanced cancers. Produced via immunoSEQ multiplex PCR; TCRdb's table is partial and in-frame only. The table has 60,000 to 95,000 clones, over 85% seen once. Germline lookup yields CDR1 LGHNA and CDR2 YSLEER. The CDR3 is 15 amino acids. V was pared by 1 base and J by 3 bases, with 9 bases between. This clonotype was obtained from an adult with an advanced solid tumor such as melanoma, head and neck, liver or kidney cancer. Source: CD4+ or CD8+ T cells sorted from blood, taken in a trial of the OX40 agonist ivuxolimab. The gene calls are TRBV4-3 and TRBJ2-2, with D perhaps matching TRBD1 or TRBD2 (6 bases each). The CDR3 region has the DNA TGCGCCAGCAGCCAAGGGGGGGCGGACACCGGGGAGCTGTTTTTT. This gives the protein CASSQGGADTGELFF.